What follows are 24 T cell receptor beta chains derived from one specimen sequenced in a study of T-cell memory formation after mild COVID-19. In TCRdb, the 5' RACE reads were re-called with MiXCR into one record per CDR3 protein. The table lists some 200,000 distinct CDR3 sequences, around a fifth of them singletons. Sequenced input: PBMCs or a T cell subset sorted from them (not recorded which). These receptor sequences come from an adult woman who had mild COVID-19 (a few samples of this study predate the infection). Cell type and time point are not known.

This rearrangement joins TRBV6-5 to TRBJ1-5; no clear D gene. The V and J ends lost 0 bases and 4 bases respectively, with 10 bases between them. This CDR3 spans 15 amino acids. Per the germline V gene, CDR1 is MNHEY and CDR2 is SVGAGI. The CDR3 loop is CASSYSWPVNQPQHF. CDR3 nucleotides: TGTGCCAGCAGTTACTCGTGGCCGGTTAATCAGCCCCAGCATTTT.

A few counts support this clonotype. V is TRBV24-1 and J is TRBJ1-6; 9 bases are shared with TRBD1. This CDR3 has 14 residues. Trimming at V came to 4 bases and at J to 10 bases, leaving 4 bases not matched to a gene. Germline V CDR1 and CDR2: KGHDR, SFDVKD. The CDR3 is CATSEGQGESPLHF. CDR3 nucleotide sequence: TGTGCCACCAGTGAGGGACAGGGTGAATCACCCCTCCACTTT.

The chain recombines TRBV11-2 with TRBJ2-7, with D perhaps TRBD2 (5 bases). The CDR3 contains 18 residues. With 1 base removed from V and 3 bases from J, the gap between germline ends came to 22 bases. CDR1 is SGHAT and CDR2 is FQNNGV in the germline V gene. The CDR3 region has the DNA TGTGCCAGCAGCTTAGCGATGGGAGCGACCCCGGGTAGCTACGAGCAGTACTTC. Translated: CASSLAMGATPGSYEQYF.

In this sample, this clonotype turned up many times. This chain joins TRBV20-1 and TRBJ2-1, with 9 bases fitting TRBD2. Trimming removed 6 bases from V and 8 bases from J; junction bases left unmatched: 11. Germline values: CDR1 DFQATT, CDR2 SNEGSKA (reference sequence). CDR3 size: 14 residues. CDR3 bases: TGCAGTGCCGGAAAAGCGGGAGGTAGCGATGAGCAGTTCTTC. This translates into CSAGKAGGSDEQFF.

This sequence joins TRBV29-1 and TRBJ2-7; 8 nucleotides align to TRBD1. The trim removed 1 base at V and 3 bases at J, leaving 8 bases unmatched. CDR1 and CDR2 from the germline V gene are SQVTM and ANQGSEA. The CDR3 has 15 amino acids. CDR3 coding DNA: TGCAGCGTTGAAGGTTTTGAGGGACAGGACTACGAGCAGTACTTC. Its protein product is CSVEGFEGQDYEQYF.

This clonotype has just a few counts. The J gene is TRBJ2-5, the V gene TRBV7-9, with a tentative D call TRBD2 (5 bases). V was clipped by 5 bases and J by 2 bases, with 15 bases between them. This CDR3 is 15 amino acids long. Germline values: CDR1 SEHNR, CDR2 FQNEAQ (reference sequence). CDR3 region: CASSVNGGLQETQYF. CDR3 nucleotides: TGTGCCAGCAGCGTAAATGGCGGGTTACAAGAGACCCAGTACTTC.

The V call is TRBV7-9, the J call TRBJ2-1; 9 nucleotides align to TRBD1. This CDR3 has 17 residues. V was pared by 5 bases and J by 4 bases, with 12 bases of the junction left unmatched. Germline V gene lookup returns CDR1 SEHNR and CDR2 FQNEAQ (reference sequence). CDR3 loop: CASSHPTGGDLYNEQFF. The DNA for the CDR3 is TGTGCCAGCAGCCACCCTACAGGGGGCGATTTGTACAATGAGCAGTTCTTC. Filled out from reference TRBV7-9 and TRBJ2-1, the complete variable domain reads DTGVSQNPRHKITKRGQNVTFRCDPISEHNRLYWYRQTLGQGPEFLTYFQNEAQLEKSRLLSDRFSAERPKGSFSTLEIQRTEQGDSAMYLCASSHPTGGDLYNEQFFGPGTRLTVL.

The V and J genes are TRBV11-2 and TRBJ1-1; unclear D gene. Germline CDR1 reads SGHAT; CDR2 reads FQNNGV. Trimming shortened V by 3 bases and J by 4 bases, and 12 bases separated the two germline ends. The CDR3 consists of 14 residues. The CDR3 is CASSFSNPGTEAFF. CDR3 nucleotide sequence: TGTGCCAGCAGCTTCAGTAACCCTGGCACTGAAGCTTTCTTT.

The V call is TRBV30, the J call TRBJ2-7, with TRBD1 matching over 8 bases. Trimming at V came to 5 bases and at J to 3 bases, leaving 3 bases not matched to a gene. The germline V gene encodes CDR1 GTSNPN and CDR2 SVGIG (reference sequence). The CDR3 runs 12 residues. CDR3 DNA: TGTGCCTGGGACGACAGGGGCTACGAGCAGTACTTC. It yields the protein CAWDDRGYEQYF.

V and J are TRBV21-1 and TRBJ2-3; TRBD1, as called in the table, went unchecked against the DNA. TRBV21-1 is marked as a pseudogene. This CDR3 is built from 15 residues. This chain's CDR3 is CARGQRTPSTDTQYF. CDR3 in DNA: TGTGCCAGGGGACAGCGCACCCCTAGCACAGATACGCAGTATTTT.

This clonotype was found a few times. V and J are TRBV29-1 and TRBJ2-1; D not certain. The CDR3 loop spans 12 amino acids. Looked up from germline, CDR1 is SQVTM and CDR2 is ANQGSEA. Deletions cut 1 base from V and 6 bases from J, with 7 bases between. The chain's CDR3 is CSVEVHSNEQFF. CDR3 bases: TGCAGCGTTGAAGTACATAGCAATGAGCAGTTCTTC.

The chain uses TRBV11-2 and TRBJ1-1; D is possibly TRBD1 (5 bases). This CDR3 has 12 amino acids. CDR1 SGHAT and CDR2 FQNNGV come from the germline V gene. V was clipped by 1 base and J by 11 bases, with 11 bases between them. CDR3: CASSLGGHGAFF. The CDR3 DNA sequence: TGTGCCAGCAGCTTAGGAGGACACGGGGCTTTCTTT.

This clonotype was detected many times. The CDR3 reads CASSLTGNYGYTF. The CDR3, as DNA: TGTGCCAGCAGCTTAACCGGGAACTATGGCTACACCTTC. This rearrangement joins TRBV27 to TRBJ1-2; D ambiguous. The CDR3 sequence is 13 residues long. Between the trimmed V and J ends, which lost 6 bases and 2 bases, there was a span of 10 bases. From germline, CDR1 is MNHEY and CDR2 SMNVEV (reference sequence).

This clonotype was recorded a few times. This rearrangement joins TRBV12-3 or TRBV12-4 to TRBJ2-1; the D gene is possibly TRBD2 (5 bases). The ends were cut back, 8 bases at V and 4 bases at J, with 18 bases in the middle. The length of the CDR3 is 15 residues. DNA for the CDR3: TGTGCCAGCTGGTCTAGCCAAATTTCTTACAATGAGCAGTTCTTC. The encoded protein is CASWSSQISYNEQFF.

This clonotype was detected a few times. The chain combines TRBV5-1 with TRBJ2-7; a possible D gene is TRBD2 (5 bases). Trimming left V 3 bases short and J 5 bases short, with 21 bases between. CDR1 SGHRS and CDR2 YFSETQ come from the germline V gene. The CDR3 is made up of 16 amino acids. DNA for the CDR3: TGCGCCAGCAGCTCCACCCGGGGAGAGCGTCCAGACGAGCAGTACTTC. Encoded protein: CASSSTRGERPDEQYF.

This clonotype has more than one count but fewer than ten. This chain uses TRBV12-3 or TRBV12-4 with TRBJ2-7; TRBD1 aligns across 7 bases. V lost 5 bases to trimming and J lost 4 bases; unmatched junction nucleotides: 14. This CDR3 has 16 amino acids. CDR3 sequence reads: CASSLTTGVLIYEQYF. CDR3 nucleotides: TGTGCCAGCAGTCTGACTACAGGGGTGTTAATTTACGAGCAGTACTTC.

This chain joins TRBV30 and TRBJ2-3, with 13 bases fitting TRBD2. Trimming at V came to 6 bases and at J to 2 bases, leaving 5 bases not matched to a gene. CDR1 is GTSNPN, CDR2 SVGIG, per germline (reference sequence). The CDR3 length is 15 residues. The CDR3 nucleotides are TGTGCCTGTTCACTAGCGGGAGGGTTCACAGATACGCAGTATTTT. Translated, it gives CACSLAGGFTDTQYF. The full variable domain, its missing parts supplied by reference TRBV30 and TRBJ2-3, is SQTIHQWPATLVQPVGSPLSLECTVEGTSNPNLYWYRQAAGRGLQLLFYSVGIGQISSEVPQNLSASRPQDRQFILSSKKLLLSDSGFYLCACSLAGGFTDTQYFGPGTRLTVL.

The V call is TRBV5-4, the J call TRBJ1-5, with D tentatively TRBD1 (5 bases). With 4 bases removed from V and 4 bases from J, the gap between germline ends came to 9 bases. The CDR3 consists of 13 residues. CDR1 is SGHNT and CDR2 is YYREEE in the germline V gene (reference sequence). Here the CDR3 reads CASSLDSNQPQHF. The CDR3 DNA is TGTGCCAGCAGCCTCGACAGTAATCAGCCCCAGCATTTT.

This chain connects TRBV2 to TRBJ2-1; no reliable D call. The germline V gene has CDR1 SNHLY and CDR2 FYNNEI. The V end was cut by 5 bases, the J end by 6 bases, with 8 bases between. The CDR3 sequence is 12 residues long. The CDR3 nucleotides read TGTGCCAGCAGTCCAATCGGCAATGAGCAGTTCTTC. It encodes CASSPIGNEQFF.

This clonotype was seen a handful of times. The chain has TRBV7-9 and TRBJ2-1, with D maybe TRBD2 (5 bases). V gave up 4 bases and J gave up 2 bases, with 15 bases separating them. The CDR3 is 16 residues long. CDR1 is SEHNR, CDR2 FQNEAQ, per germline (reference sequence). The CDR3 region has the DNA TGTGCCAGCAGCTCCGTAGGAGGCGCTGCCTACAATGAGCAGTTCTTC. Translating it yields CASSSVGGAAYNEQFF.

The table lists this clonotype with a count of one. V and J are TRBV5-1 and TRBJ2-7, with TRBD1 as a possible D gene (5 bases). V lost 3 bases and J lost 4, with 11 bases in between. There are 13 residues in the CDR3. Germline values: CDR1 SGHRS, CDR2 YFSETQ. CDR3 coding DNA: TGCGCCAGCAGCTCGGTAACAGGTTACGAGCAGTACTTC. The encoded protein is CASSSVTGYEQYF.

This clonotype has only a few counts. This chain uses TRBV12-3 or TRBV12-4 with TRBJ2-7; 8 nucleotides agree with TRBD1. V lost 4 bases and J lost 4; bases outside the gene matches: 9. The CDR3 covers 15 residues. The DNA for the CDR3 is TGTGCCAGCAGTTCTCGCGGGACAGGAGTTTACGAGCAGTACTTC. This translates into CASSSRGTGVYEQYF.

This clonotype has more than one count but fewer than ten. V gene TRBV6-5 combines with J gene TRBJ1-1; D remains ambiguous. Germline CDR1 reads MNHEY; CDR2 reads SVGAGI. V dropped 6 bases and J dropped 3 bases, with 17 bases sitting between them. The CDR3 has 15 amino acids. CDR3 in amino acids: CASRPTMSRDTEAFF. The CDR3 DNA sequence: TGTGCCAGCAGGCCCACGATGTCGAGGGACACTGAAGCTTTCTTT.

This clonotype showed up just a few times. The chain has TRBV15 and TRBJ2-5; 8 nucleotides line up with TRBD1. Germline V gene data show CDR1 as LNHNV and CDR2 as YYDKDF (reference sequence). J lost 3 bases, V lost 5 bases, and 2 bases had no gene match. The CDR3 has 13 residues. CDR3 nucleotide sequence: TGTGCCACCAGCTACAGGGGGGAAGAGACCCAGTACTTC. Amino acid sequence: CATSYRGEETQYF.